This T cell receptor (beta chain) is from a study of blood T cell repertoires in COVID-19. The CDR3 has 14 residues. V was pared by 4 bases and J by 2 bases, with 12 bases between. Germline CDR1 and CDR2: MGHRA and YSYEKL. Sequenced by immunoSEQ multiplex PCR; TCRdb stores in-frame clones only, minus some. Of approximately 200,000 clones in the sample, around 82% were seen once. The TCR was taken from a woman in her 30s who had recovered from COVID-19. This chain links TRBV4-1 with TRBJ2-7, with D unclear. The sample taken for sequencing was peripheral blood. CDR3 nucleotides: TGCGCCAGCAGCCCGTGGCGGAAAACCTACGAGCAGTACTTC. It yields the protein CASSPWRKTYEQYF.